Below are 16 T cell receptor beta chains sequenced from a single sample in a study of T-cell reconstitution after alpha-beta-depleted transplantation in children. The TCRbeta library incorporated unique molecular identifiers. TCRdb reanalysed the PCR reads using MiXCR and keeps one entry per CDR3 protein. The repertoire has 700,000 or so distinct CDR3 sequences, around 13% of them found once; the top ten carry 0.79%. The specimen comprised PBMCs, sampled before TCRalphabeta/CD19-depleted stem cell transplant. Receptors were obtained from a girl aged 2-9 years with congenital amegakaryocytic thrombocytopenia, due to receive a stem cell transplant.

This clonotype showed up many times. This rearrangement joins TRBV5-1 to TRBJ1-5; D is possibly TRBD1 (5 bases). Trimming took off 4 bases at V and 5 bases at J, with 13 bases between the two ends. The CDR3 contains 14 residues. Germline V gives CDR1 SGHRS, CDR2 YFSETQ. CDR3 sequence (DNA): TGCGCCAGCAGCCCTGAGCCACAGGATCAGCCCCAGCATTTT. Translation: CASSPEPQDQPQHF.

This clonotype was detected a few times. The CDR3 bases are TGTGCCAGCAGCCTCCCCGGACGTAGAACTGGCAATGAGCAGTTCTTC. Its translation is CASSLPGRRTGNEQFF. The chain combines TRBV5-6 with TRBJ2-1, with D hard to call. V shed 4 bases and J shed 6 bases, with 20 bases lying between them. Germline-derived CDR1 and CDR2 are SGHDT and YYEEEE. The CDR3 covers 16 residues.

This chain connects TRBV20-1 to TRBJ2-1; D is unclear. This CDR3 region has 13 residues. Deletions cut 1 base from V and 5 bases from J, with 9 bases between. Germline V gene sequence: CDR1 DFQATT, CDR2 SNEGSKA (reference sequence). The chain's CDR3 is CSARGPPDNEQFF. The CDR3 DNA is TGCAGTGCTAGAGGCCCGCCCGACAATGAGCAGTTCTTC.

CDR3 coding DNA: TGTGCCAGCAGCTCACAGGGGCACAATCAGCCCCAGCATTTT. This encodes CASSSQGHNQPQHF. The rearrangement joins TRBV7-9 to TRBJ1-5, with TRBD1 matching 7 bases. In germline, CDR1 is SEHNR, CDR2 FQNEAQ (reference sequence). Unmatched junction bases numbered 3, after V lost 4 bases and J lost 3 bases. The CDR3 is 14 residues long. Supplemented by reference TRBV7-9 and TRBJ1-5, the full variable domain reads DTGVSQNPRHKITKRGQNVTFRCDPISEHNRLYWYRQTLGQGPEFLTYFQNEAQLEKSRLLSDRFSAERPKGSFSTLEIQRTEQGDSAMYLCASSSQGHNQPQHFGDGTRLSIL.

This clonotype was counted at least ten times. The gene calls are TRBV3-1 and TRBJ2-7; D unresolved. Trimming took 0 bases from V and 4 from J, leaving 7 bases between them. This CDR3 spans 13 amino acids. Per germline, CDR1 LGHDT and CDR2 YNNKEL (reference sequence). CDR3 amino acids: CASSQDDGYEQYF. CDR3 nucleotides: TGTGCCAGCAGCCAAGATGACGGATACGAGCAGTACTTC.

CDR3 sequence (DNA): TGTGCCAGCAGTTTAGGGGCTAGCCCTTACAATGAGCAGTTCTTC. It yields the protein CASSLGASPYNEQFF. This chain links TRBV12-3 or TRBV12-4 with TRBJ2-1; D is possibly TRBD2 (5 bases). Deletions cut 1 base from V and 4 bases from J, with 11 bases between. The CDR3 runs to 15 residues.

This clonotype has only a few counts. Written as DNA, the CDR3 is TGTGCCAGCATCCCCGGGAGGTCCGGGGAGCTGTTTTTT. It translates to CASIPGRSGELFF. V usage is TRBV6-1 and J usage is TRBJ2-2; 7 nucleotides align to TRBD2. The CDR3 is 13 amino acids. The germline V gene encodes CDR1 MNHNS and CDR2 SASEGT. With V trimmed by 7 bases and J by 6 bases, 5 bases remained unmatched.

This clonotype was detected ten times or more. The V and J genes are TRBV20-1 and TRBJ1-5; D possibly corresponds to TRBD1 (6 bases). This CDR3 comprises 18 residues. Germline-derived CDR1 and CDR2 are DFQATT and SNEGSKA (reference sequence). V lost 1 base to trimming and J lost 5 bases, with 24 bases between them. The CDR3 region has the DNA TGCAGTGCTAGAGGGTATCTTGGGGGGCTCGTGCGTGATCAGCCCCAGCATTTT. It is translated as CSARGYLGGLVRDQPQHF.

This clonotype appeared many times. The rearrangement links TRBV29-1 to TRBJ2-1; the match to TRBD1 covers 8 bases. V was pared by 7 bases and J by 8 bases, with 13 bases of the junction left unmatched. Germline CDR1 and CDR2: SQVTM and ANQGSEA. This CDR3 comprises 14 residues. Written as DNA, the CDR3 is TGCAGCGGAACGACCGGGACAGGTTACGATGAGCAGTTCTTC. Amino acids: CSGTTGTGYDEQFF.

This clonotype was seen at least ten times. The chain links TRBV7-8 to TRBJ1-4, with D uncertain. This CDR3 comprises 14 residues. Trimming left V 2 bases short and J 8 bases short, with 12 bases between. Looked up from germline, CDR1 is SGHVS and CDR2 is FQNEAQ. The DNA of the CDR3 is TGTGCCAGCAGCTTACGGGGTCCCCGGGAAAAACTGTTTTTT. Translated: CASSLRGPREKLFF.

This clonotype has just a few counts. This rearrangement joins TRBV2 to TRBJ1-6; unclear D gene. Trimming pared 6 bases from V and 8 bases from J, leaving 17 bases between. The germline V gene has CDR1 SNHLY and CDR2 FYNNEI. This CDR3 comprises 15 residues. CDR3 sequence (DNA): TGTGCCAGCAGGGAGGATGGGGTGCTGGATTCACCCCTCCACTTT. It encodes CASREDGVLDSPLHF.

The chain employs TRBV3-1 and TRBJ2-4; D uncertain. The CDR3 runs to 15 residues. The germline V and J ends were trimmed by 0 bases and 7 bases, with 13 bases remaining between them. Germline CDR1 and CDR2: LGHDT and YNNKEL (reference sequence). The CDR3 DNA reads TGTGCCAGCAGCCAAGATACAGCCCCAATGAACATTCAGTACTTC. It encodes CASSQDTAPMNIQYF.

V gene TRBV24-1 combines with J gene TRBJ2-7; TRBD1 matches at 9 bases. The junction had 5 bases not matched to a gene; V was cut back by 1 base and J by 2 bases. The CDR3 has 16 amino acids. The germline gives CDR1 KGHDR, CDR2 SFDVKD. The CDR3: CATSDFPGQGTYEQYF. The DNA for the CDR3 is TGTGCCACCAGTGATTTTCCGGGACAGGGTACCTACGAGCAGTACTTC.

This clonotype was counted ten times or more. CDR3: CSAALGGNYGYTF. For the CDR3, the DNA is TGCAGTGCTGCCTTGGGGGGTAACTATGGCTACACCTTC. J is TRBJ1-2 and V is TRBV20-1; D might be TRBD1 (5 bases). Germline assignment: CDR1 DFQATT and CDR2 SNEGSKA (reference sequence). V gave up 5 bases and J gave up 1 base, with 11 bases separating them. The CDR3 spans 13 residues.

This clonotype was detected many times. The CDR3 DNA follows: TGTGCCAGCAGCTTGGTAGAGGGCGTAATCACAGATACGCAGTATTTT. It specifies CASSLVEGVITDTQYF. The V gene is TRBV5-6, the J gene TRBJ2-3; possibly TRBD2 for D (5 bases). In germline, CDR1 is SGHDT, CDR2 YYEEEE. Trimming cost V 0 bases and J 2 bases, with 13 bases left between them. The CDR3 is 16 amino acids.

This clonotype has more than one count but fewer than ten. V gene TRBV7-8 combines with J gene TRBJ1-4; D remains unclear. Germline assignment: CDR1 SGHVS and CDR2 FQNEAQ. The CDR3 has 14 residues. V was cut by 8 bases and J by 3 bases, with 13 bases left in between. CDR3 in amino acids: CASSTRVANEKLFF. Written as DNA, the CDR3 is TGTGCCAGCTCGACCCGGGTGGCTAATGAAAAACTGTTTTTT.